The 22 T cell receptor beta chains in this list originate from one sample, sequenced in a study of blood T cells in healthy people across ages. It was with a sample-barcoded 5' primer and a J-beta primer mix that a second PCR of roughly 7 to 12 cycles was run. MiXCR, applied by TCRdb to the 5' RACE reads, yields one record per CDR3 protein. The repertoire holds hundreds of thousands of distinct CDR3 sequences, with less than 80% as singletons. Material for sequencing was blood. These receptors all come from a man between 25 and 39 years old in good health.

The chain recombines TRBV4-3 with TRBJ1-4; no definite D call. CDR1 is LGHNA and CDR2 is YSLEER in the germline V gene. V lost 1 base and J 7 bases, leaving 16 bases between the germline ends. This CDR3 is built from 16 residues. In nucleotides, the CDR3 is TGCGCCAGCAGCCAAGGACGGCCATCGGCGAGTGAAAAACTGTTTTTT. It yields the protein CASSQGRPSASEKLFF.

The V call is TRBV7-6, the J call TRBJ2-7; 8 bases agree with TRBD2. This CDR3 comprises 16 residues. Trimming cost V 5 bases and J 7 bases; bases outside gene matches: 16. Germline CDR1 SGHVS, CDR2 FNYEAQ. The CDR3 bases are TGTGCCAGCAGCCAATTCACTAGCGGCCAGGTGGGGGAGCAGTACTTC. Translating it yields CASSQFTSGQVGEQYF.

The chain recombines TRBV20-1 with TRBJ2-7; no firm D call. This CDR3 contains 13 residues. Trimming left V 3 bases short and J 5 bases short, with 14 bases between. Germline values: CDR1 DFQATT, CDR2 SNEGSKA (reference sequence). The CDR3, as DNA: TGCAGTGCTAGTGACGGCAGGATCGACGAGCAGTACTTC. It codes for CSASDGRIDEQYF.

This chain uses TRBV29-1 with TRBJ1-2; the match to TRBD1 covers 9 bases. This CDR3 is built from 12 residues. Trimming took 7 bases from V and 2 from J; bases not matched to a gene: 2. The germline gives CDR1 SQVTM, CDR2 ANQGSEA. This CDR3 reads CSGGTGNYGYTF. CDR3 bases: TGCAGCGGCGGGACAGGGAACTATGGCTACACCTTC.

CDR3 nucleotides: TGTGCCACCAGCCGAGGACAGGGGGGAAACTCCGGGGAGCTGTTTTTT. It specifies CATSRGQGGNSGELFF. The chain couples TRBV15 to TRBJ2-2; 10 positions agree with TRBD1. This CDR3 contains 16 residues. V lost 5 bases and J lost 6; bases outside the gene matches: 9. Germline V lookup: CDR1 LNHNV, CDR2 YYDKDF (reference sequence).

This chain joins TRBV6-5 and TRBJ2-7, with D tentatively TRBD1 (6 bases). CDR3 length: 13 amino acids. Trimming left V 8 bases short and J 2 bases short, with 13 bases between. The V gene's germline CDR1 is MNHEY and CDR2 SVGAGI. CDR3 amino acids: CASGPDSAYEQYF. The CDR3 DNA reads TGTGCCAGCGGACCGGACAGCGCCTACGAGCAGTACTTC.

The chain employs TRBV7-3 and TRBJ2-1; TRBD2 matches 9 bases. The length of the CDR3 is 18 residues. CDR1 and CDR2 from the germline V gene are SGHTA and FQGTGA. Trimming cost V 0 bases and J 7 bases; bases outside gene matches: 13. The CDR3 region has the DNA TGTGCCAGCAGCTTAACGTTTGTTAGCGGGGGAAGCAGGAATGAGCAGTTCTTC. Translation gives CASSLTFVSGGSRNEQFF.

The CDR3: CSAGPYRGLASEQYF. The CDR3 coding sequence is TGCAGTGCTGGCCCTTATAGGGGACTAGCTTCCGAGCAGTACTTC. The chain links TRBV20-1 to TRBJ2-7; 9 bases are shared with TRBD2. The J segment lost 6 bases and the V segment lost 5 bases, leaving 14 bases of the junction unmatched. The germline gives CDR1 DFQATT, CDR2 SNEGSKA (reference sequence). The CDR3 is 15 amino acids.

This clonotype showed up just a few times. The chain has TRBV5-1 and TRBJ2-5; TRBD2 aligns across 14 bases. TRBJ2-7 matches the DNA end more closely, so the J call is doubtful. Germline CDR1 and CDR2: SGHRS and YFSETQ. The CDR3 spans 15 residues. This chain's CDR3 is CASSIGTSGGYEQYF. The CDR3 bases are TGCGCCAGCAGCATAGGGACTAGCGGGGGCTACGAGCAGTACTTC.

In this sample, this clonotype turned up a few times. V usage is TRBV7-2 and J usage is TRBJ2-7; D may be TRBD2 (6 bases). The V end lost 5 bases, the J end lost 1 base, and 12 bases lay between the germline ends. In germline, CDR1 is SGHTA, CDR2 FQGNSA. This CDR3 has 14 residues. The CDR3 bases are TGTGCCAGCAGCCGCGGGGCGGGATCCTACGAGCAGTACTTC. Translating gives CASSRGAGSYEQYF. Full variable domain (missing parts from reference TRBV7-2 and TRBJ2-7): GAGVSQSPSNKVTEKGKDVELRCDPISGHTALYWYRQSLGQGLEFLIYFQGNSAPDKSGLPSDRFSAERTGGSVSTLTIQRTQQEDSAVYLCASSRGAGSYEQYFGPGTRLTVT.

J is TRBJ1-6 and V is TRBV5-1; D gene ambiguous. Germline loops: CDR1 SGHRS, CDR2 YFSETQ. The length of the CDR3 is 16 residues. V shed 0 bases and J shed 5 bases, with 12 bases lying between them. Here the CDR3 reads CASSLVTAEDNSPLHF. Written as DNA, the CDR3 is TGCGCCAGCAGCTTGGTCACTGCGGAGGATAATTCACCCCTCCACTTT.

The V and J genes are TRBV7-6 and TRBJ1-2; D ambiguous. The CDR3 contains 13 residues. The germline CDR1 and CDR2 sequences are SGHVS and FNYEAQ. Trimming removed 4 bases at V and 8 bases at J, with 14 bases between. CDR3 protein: CASSYGYLSGYTF. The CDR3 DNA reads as TGTGCCAGCAGCTACGGGTACTTATCCGGCTACACCTTC.

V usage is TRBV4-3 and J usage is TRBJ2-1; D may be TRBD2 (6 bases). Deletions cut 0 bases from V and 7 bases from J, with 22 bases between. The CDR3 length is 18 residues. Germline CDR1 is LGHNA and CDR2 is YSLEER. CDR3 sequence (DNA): TGCGCCAGCAGCCAAGATGTTGGGACTCCCGCGTTGGGGAATGAGCAGTTCTTC. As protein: CASSQDVGTPALGNEQFF.

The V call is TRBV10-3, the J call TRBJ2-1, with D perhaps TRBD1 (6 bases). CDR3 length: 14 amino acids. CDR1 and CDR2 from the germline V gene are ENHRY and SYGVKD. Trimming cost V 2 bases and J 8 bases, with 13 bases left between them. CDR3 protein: CAISEKQGIYEQFF. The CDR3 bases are TGTGCCATCAGTGAGAAGCAGGGGATATATGAGCAGTTCTTC.

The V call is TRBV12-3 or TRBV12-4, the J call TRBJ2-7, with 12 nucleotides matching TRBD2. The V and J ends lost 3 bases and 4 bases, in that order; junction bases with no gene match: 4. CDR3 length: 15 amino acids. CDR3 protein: CASSFYGTSGYEQYF. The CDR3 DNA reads TGTGCCAGCAGTTTTTACGGGACTAGCGGGTACGAGCAGTACTTC.

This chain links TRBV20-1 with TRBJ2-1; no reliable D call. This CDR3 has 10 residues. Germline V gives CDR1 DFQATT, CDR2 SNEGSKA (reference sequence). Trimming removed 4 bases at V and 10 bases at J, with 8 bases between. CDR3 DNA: TGCAGTGCTAAGGGCCGGGAGCAGTTCTTC. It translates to CSAKGREQFF.

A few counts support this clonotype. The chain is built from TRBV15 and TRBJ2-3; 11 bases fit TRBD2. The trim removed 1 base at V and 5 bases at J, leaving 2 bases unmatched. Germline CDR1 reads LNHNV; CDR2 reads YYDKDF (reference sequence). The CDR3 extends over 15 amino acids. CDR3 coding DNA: TGTGCCACCAGCAGAGGAACTAGCGGGGGAGATACGCAGTATTTT. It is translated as CATSRGTSGGDTQYF.

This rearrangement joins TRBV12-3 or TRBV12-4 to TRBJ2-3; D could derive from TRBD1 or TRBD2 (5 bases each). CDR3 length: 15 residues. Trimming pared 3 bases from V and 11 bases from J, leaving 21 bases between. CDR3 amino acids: CASSLVGTLHVGQYF. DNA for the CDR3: TGTGCCAGCAGTTTGGTCGGGACCCTACACGTTGGGCAGTATTTT.

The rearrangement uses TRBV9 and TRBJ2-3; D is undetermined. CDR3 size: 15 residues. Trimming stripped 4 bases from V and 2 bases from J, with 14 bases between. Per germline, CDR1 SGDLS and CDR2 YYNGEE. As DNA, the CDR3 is TGTGCCAGCAGCAAAAGGACCCTCTCCACAGATACGCAGTATTTT. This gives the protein CASSKRTLSTDTQYF. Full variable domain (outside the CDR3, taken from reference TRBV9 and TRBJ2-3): DSGVTQTPKHLITATGQRVTLRCSPRSGDLSVYWYQQSLDQGLQFLIQYYNGEERAKGNILERFSAQQFPDLHSELNLSSLELGDSALYFCASSKRTLSTDTQYFGPGTRLTVL.

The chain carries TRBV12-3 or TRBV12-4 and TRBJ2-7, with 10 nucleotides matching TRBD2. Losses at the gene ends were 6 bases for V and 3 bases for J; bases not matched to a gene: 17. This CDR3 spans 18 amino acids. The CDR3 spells CASSPRAGAGGRVYEQYF. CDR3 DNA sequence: TGTGCCAGCAGCCCCCGAGCTGGAGCGGGGGGGAGGGTCTACGAGCAGTACTTC.

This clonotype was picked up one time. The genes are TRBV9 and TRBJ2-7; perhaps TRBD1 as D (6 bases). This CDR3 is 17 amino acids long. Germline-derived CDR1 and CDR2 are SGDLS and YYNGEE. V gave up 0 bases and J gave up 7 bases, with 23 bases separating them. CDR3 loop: CASSVEQGSSSYNEQYF. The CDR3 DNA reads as TGTGCCAGCAGCGTAGAACAGGGATCTAGCTCCTACAATGAGCAGTACTTC.

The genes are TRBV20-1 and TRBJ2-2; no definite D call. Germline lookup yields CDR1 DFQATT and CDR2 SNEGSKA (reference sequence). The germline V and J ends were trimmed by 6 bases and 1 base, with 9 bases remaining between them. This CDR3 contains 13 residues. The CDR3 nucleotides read TGCAGTGCCCCGACTCAGAACACCGGGGAGCTGTTTTTT. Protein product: CSAPTQNTGELFF.